Each of the 9 T cell receptor beta chains below was sequenced from the same sample in a study of human T cells and chemical hapten exposure. TCRdb redid the calling of the RACE reads with MiXCR, one entry per CDR3 protein. The table has around 380,000 distinct CDR3 sequences, roughly 6% seen once; the top ten hold less than 9%. Time point given: pre-sensitization, week 0. Noted treatment: therapeutic diphenylcyclopropenone sensitization with weekly scalp DPC. Sequenced material: whole blood, taken in connection with sensitization to the hapten diphenylcyclopropenone (DPC). These receptors originate from a woman aged 18-35 years with alopecia areata. Some clones in this sample may be carry-over from other donors' samples.

This clonotype was observed a few times. This chain uses TRBV20-1 with TRBJ1-5, with D possibly matching TRBD1 (6 bases). The CDR3 contains 15 residues. V lost 0 bases to trimming and J lost 7 bases, with 16 bases between them. Germline lookup yields CDR1 DFQATT and CDR2 SNEGSKA (reference sequence). The chain's CDR3 is CSARDARGARQPQHF. Here the CDR3 DNA reads TGCAGTGCTAGAGATGCCCGGGGGGCACGACAGCCCCAGCATTTT.

CDR3 in amino acids: CASSIGTGTHNEQFF. The CDR3 DNA follows: TGTGCCAGCAGCATTGGGACAGGAACACACAATGAGCAGTTCTTC. The chain employs TRBV9 and TRBJ2-1, with TRBD1 identical over 8 bases. Per germline, CDR1 SGDLS and CDR2 YYNGEE. The trim removed 4 bases at V and 5 bases at J, leaving 8 bases unmatched. This CDR3 is 15 amino acids long.

V usage is TRBV7-9 and J usage is TRBJ2-1; possible D gene TRBD1, 6 bases. Germline V gene data show CDR1 as SEHNR and CDR2 as FQNEAQ (reference sequence). The CDR3 is made up of 12 amino acids. Trimming removed 8 bases at V and 8 bases at J, with 13 bases between. CDR3 sequence (DNA): TGTGCCAGCTCATCAGGGGTCGATGAGCAGTTCTTC. Amino acids: CASSSGVDEQFF. Looking up the rest from reference TRBV7-9 and TRBJ2-1 gives the full variable domain: DTGVSQNPRHKITKRGQNVTFRCDPISEHNRLYWYRQTLGQGPEFLTYFQNEAQLEKSRLLSDRFSAERPKGSFSTLEIQRTEQGDSAMYLCASSSGVDEQFFGPGTRLTVL.

This clonotype has at least ten counts. J is TRBJ1-6 and V is TRBV18; 9 bases align to TRBD1. CDR1 is KGHSH and CDR2 is LQKENI in the germline V gene. The junction had 4 bases not matched to a gene; V was cut back by 3 bases and J by 7 bases. This CDR3 contains 15 residues. As DNA, the CDR3 is TGTGCCAGCTCACCGGGGACAGGGATGAATTCACCCCTCCACTTT. Protein: CASSPGTGMNSPLHF. The full variable domain, rest sourced from reference TRBV18 and TRBJ1-6, is NAGVMQNPRHLVRRRGQEARLRCSPMKGHSHVYWYRQLPEEGLKFMVYLQKENIIDESGMPKERFSAEFPKEGPSILRIQQVVRGDSAAYFCASSPGTGMNSPLHFGNGTRLTVT.

The table lists this clonotype with many counts. The rearrangement joins TRBV5-1 to TRBJ2-1, with TRBD2 matching 9 bases. This CDR3 comprises 17 residues. The V and J ends lost 3 bases and 4 bases, in that order; junction bases with no gene match: 11. The germline V gene has CDR1 SGHRS and CDR2 YFSETQ. The CDR3 here is CASSSRGSSGGYNEQFF. CDR3 coding DNA: TGCGCCAGCAGCTCTCGGGGGAGCAGCGGGGGGTACAATGAGCAGTTCTTC.

This clonotype was seen only a few times. The chain has TRBV28 and TRBJ2-3, with D possibly called TRBD1 or TRBD2 (5 bases each). V was trimmed by 1 base and J by 4 bases, leaving 9 bases between them. The CDR3 is made up of 14 amino acids. Per the germline V gene, CDR1 is MDHEN and CDR2 is SYDVKM. CDR3 loop: CASSLSGRADTQYF. CDR3 DNA: TGTGCCAGCAGTTTATCAGGGAGAGCAGATACGCAGTATTTT.

This chain joins TRBV12-3 or TRBV12-4 and TRBJ1-2, with D possibly being TRBD1 (5 bases). Trimming stripped 3 bases from V and 2 bases from J, with 13 bases between. The CDR3 covers 15 residues. The DNA of the CDR3 is TGTGCCAGCAGTTTGGGCGGGGGAGGAAACTATGGCTACACCTTC. Protein product: CASSLGGGGNYGYTF.

V usage is TRBV4-1 and J usage is TRBJ2-4; D possibly corresponds to TRBD2 (6 bases). Between the trimmed V and J ends, which lost 4 bases and 2 bases, there was a span of 24 bases. The CDR3 sequence is 19 residues long. Germline CDR1 is MGHRA and CDR2 is YSYEKL. CDR3 protein: CASSPGAGRTRVTKNIQYF. CDR3 bases: TGCGCCAGCAGCCCGGGAGCGGGCAGGACGAGAGTAACCAAAAACATTCAGTACTTC.

V is TRBV7-3 and J is TRBJ1-6; D may be TRBD1 (6 bases). With 1 base removed from V and 7 bases from J, the gap between germline ends came to 11 bases. The CDR3 has 15 residues. Germline CDR1 is SGHTA and CDR2 is FQGTGA. The CDR3 DNA follows: TGTGCCAGCAGCTTAAGAAGGGACACCAATTCACCCCTCCACTTT. It encodes CASSLRRDTNSPLHF.